This entry lists 2 T cell receptor beta chains sequenced from one sample in a study of T cells after posttransplantation cyclophosphamide. Busulfan-fludarabine conditioning, marrow transplant, and cyclophosphamide on days +3 and +4 were administered. Repertoires were generated with immunoSEQ multiplex PCR, while TCRdb's copy carries only in-frame clones and drops some. This sample comprises 7,000 to 9,500 clones, none seen once only. The sample was PBMCs, taken about 350 days after allogeneic stem cell transplant with posttransplant cyclophosphamide. Receptors originate from a male patient aged 45-59 years who received an allogeneic stem cell transplant from a related donor and was CMV-positive. Some T cells may possibly be graft donor cells.

In this sample, this clone turned up many times. The chain carries TRBV7-2 and TRBJ2-1; D gene uncertain. V shed 3 bases and J shed 6 bases, with 6 bases lying between them. The CDR3 covers 12 residues. From germline, CDR1 is SGHTA and CDR2 FQGNSA. For the CDR3, the DNA is TGTGCCAGCAGCTTTACTATCAATGAGCAGTTCTTC. This codes for CASSFTINEQFF.

The sample holds many counts of this clone. The V and J genes are TRBV5-4 and TRBJ2-2; the match to TRBD1 covers 8 bases. Germline V gene lookup returns CDR1 SGHNT and CDR2 YYREEE (reference sequence). The ends lost 4 bases at V and 7 bases at J; junction bases unmatched: 9. This CDR3 region has 15 residues. Here the CDR3 DNA reads TGTGCCAGCAGCCCCGGGACAGGATCTAACGGGGAGCTGTTTTTT. Protein product: CASSPGTGSNGELFF.